This entry concerns a single T cell receptor beta chain. The CDR3 runs to 14 residues. Unmatched junction bases numbered 5, after V lost 5 bases and J lost 4 bases. Germline-derived CDR1 and CDR2 are SGHVS and FNYEAQ. These data come from a study of blood T cell repertoires in COVID-19. About the study: COVID-19 samples, acute and convalescent, were from the United States, Italy and Spain. From T cells, B-cell-depleted T cells, or PBMCs came the material, which was cDNA or gDNA.

Original analysis: The authors estimated nucleated cell counts from reference gene primer amplification. The method was immunoSEQ multiplex PCR; TCRdb's version includes in-frame clones alone and lacks a portion of them. That table supplies the V and J calls and clone size; D and trimming were determined from the DNA. Among 25,000 to 30,000 clones listed, approximately 93% were seen once. Sequencing input: peripheral blood. The J gene is TRBJ1-1, the V gene TRBV7-6; 9 nucleotides line up with TRBD1. The sequence came from a human donor with active COVID-19. The donor label of this sample is uncertain. The CDR3 bases are TGTGCCAGCAGCAAGGGACAGGGTAGCACTGAAGCTTTCTTT. This sequence encodes CASSKGQGSTEAFF.